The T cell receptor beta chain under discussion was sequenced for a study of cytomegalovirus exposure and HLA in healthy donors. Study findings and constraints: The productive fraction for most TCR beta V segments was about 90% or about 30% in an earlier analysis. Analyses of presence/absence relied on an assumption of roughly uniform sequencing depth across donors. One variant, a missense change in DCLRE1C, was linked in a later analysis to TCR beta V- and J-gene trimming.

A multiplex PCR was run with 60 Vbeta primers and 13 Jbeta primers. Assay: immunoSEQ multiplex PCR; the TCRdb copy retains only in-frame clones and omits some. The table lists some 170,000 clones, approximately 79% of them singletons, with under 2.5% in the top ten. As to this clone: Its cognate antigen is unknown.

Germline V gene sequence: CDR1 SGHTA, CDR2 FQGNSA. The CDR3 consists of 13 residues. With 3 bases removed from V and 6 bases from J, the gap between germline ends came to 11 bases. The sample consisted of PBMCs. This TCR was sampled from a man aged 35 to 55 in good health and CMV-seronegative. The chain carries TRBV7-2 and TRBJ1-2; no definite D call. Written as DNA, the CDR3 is TGTGCCAGCAGCTTTCCTGCGGGGAATGGCTACACCTTC. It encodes CASSFPAGNGYTF.